This T cell receptor beta chain stems from a study of blood T cells in healthy people across ages. This clonotype was detected a few times. The target antigen is unknown. Alongside a J-beta primer mix, a sample-barcoded 5' primer served in a second PCR lasting about 6 to 12 cycles. TCRdb re-called the 5' RACE reads with MiXCR, one entry per CDR3 protein. The repertoire consists of around 790,000 distinct CDR3 sequences, with about 42% occurring once and the leading ten covering roughly 19%. Regarding the study as a whole: TCR beta diversity per million T cells fell roughly linearly with age. Versus aged donors, long-lived donors had higher diversity and more naive CD4+ cells.

Sequenced input: blood. The source of this sequence is a man aged 55 to 70 in good health.

Here the CDR3 reads CSAMIGDYNEQFF. The CDR3 nucleotides read TGCAGTGCGATGATAGGAGACTACAATGAGCAGTTCTTC. The chain combines TRBV20-1 with TRBJ2-1; D is ambiguous. Between the trimmed V and J ends, which lost 6 bases and 3 bases, there was a span of 12 bases. Germline CDR1 reads DFQATT; CDR2 reads SNEGSKA (reference sequence). The CDR3 spans 13 residues.